The rows below give T cell receptor beta chains drawn from one sample of a study of memory CD4+ T cells and cytomegalovirus serostatus. TCRdb's table, derived via immunoSEQ multiplex PCR, lists solely in-frame clones and lacks some. The repertoire holds some 26,000 clones, 75% to 85% seen once, with around 0.67% in the top ten. The sample comprised memory CD4+ T cells from blood. These receptors came from an adult in good health and CMV-seronegative. CDR3s include the opening cysteine and the closing phenylalanine or tryptophan. The order of the fields is J gene, CDR3 length, V gene, clone size, D gene, CDR3 protein, CDR3 DNA. D genes are given only for firm matches. Size is stated for part of the rows, as once, few or many counts, or as a class when the clone is expanded.

>TRBJ2-3|15|TRBV7-2|.|TRBD2
CASSLVAGGTDTQYF
TGTGCCAGCAGCTTAGTAGCGGGGGGCACAGATACGCAGTATTTT
>TRBJ1-1|16|TRBV28|.|.
CASIPSMGDDDPEAFF
TGTGCCAGCATTCCTTCAATGGGGGATGATGACCCTGAAGCTTTCTTT
>TRBJ1-2|13|TRBV18|.|.
CASSPDGLGGYTF
TGTGCCAGCTCACCGGACGGTCTTGGTGGCTACACCTTC
>TRBJ1-1|15|TRBV5-1|once|TRBD1
CASSTLTGGDTEAFF
TGCGCCAGCAGCACGCTGACAGGGGGCGATACTGAAGCTTTCTTT
>TRBJ1-5|14|TRBV5-1|.|.
CASSSGLGNQPQHF
TGCGCCAGCAGCTCGGGCCTAGGGAATCAGCCCCAGCATTTT
>TRBJ2-7|14|TRBV9|.|.
CASSVAQHSYEQYF
TGTGCCAGCAGCGTAGCACAGCACTCCTACGAGCAGTACTTC
>TRBJ2-5|18|TRBV5-8|.|TRBD2
CASSLEGRLAGAEETQYF
TGTGCCAGCAGCTTGGAGGGGCGACTAGCGGGGGCAGAAGAGACCCAGTACTTC
>TRBJ1-2|12|TRBV29-1|.|.
CSVESGQYGYTF
TGCAGCGTTGAATCGGGGCAGTATGGCTACACCTTC
>TRBJ1-5|13|TRBV25-1|.|.
CASQGQYNQPQHF
TGTGCCAGCCAAGGACAGTACAATCAGCCCCAGCATTTT
>TRBJ1-2|14|TRBV5-4|.|.
CASSLASVLNGYTF
TGTGCCAGCAGCTTGGCATCAGTCCTTAATGGCTACACCTTC
>TRBJ1-4|13|TRBV19|.|.
CASSIGREEKLFF
TGTGCCAGTAGTATCGGGCGGGAAGAAAAACTGTTTTTT
>TRBJ1-5|16|TRBV4-1|.|.
CASSQGQGGNNQPQHF
TGCGCCAGCAGCCAAGGGCAGGGTGGGAACAATCAGCCCCAGCATTTT
>TRBJ1-2|18|TRBV5-1|.|TRBD1
CASSWSTGQFDANYGYTF
TGCGCCAGCAGCTGGAGTACGGGACAGTTCGATGCTAACTATGGCTACACCTTC
>TRBJ2-7|12|TRBV2|.|TRBD1
CASSSGGYEQYF
TGTGCCAGCAGTTCAGGGGGCTACGAGCAGTACTTC
>TRBJ1-1|13|TRBV10-1|few|.
CASSLGTDTEAFF
TGCGCCAGCAGTTTGGGGACGGACACTGAAGCTTTCTTT